This TCR beta chain comes out of a study of siplizumab effects on memory and regulatory T cells. The protocol was immunoSEQ multiplex PCR, while the TCRdb copy is restricted to in-frame clones and leaves out a portion. The sample lists some 80,000 clones, over 90% occurring once. V trimming: 1 base; J trimming: 2 bases; junction bases outside the gene matches: 3. Germline CDR1 MNHEY, CDR2 SMNVEV (reference sequence). This CDR3 has 15 amino acids. Study-wide results and caveats: A significant reduction in alloreactive sequences traceable to unstimulated CD4+ memory cells was produced by siplizumab. Versus around 25% in controls, the mappable alloreactive CD4+ clones averaged roughly 69% Treg-derived with siplizumab.

This clone appeared a single time. The antigen is undetermined. This clonotype was obtained from a human donor in good health. Sequencing was done on a sample of CD8+ T cells sorted from blood. V is TRBV27 and J is TRBJ2-3; the match to TRBD1 covers 7 bases. CDR3: CASSLWDRNTDTQYF. CDR3 DNA sequence: TGTGCCAGCAGTTTATGGGACAGAAACACAGATACGCAGTATTTT.